The following is a TCR beta chain sequence with its context. These data are taken from a study of blood T cell repertoires in COVID-19. Assay: immunoSEQ multiplex PCR; the TCRdb copy retains only in-frame clones and omits some. Here the sample spans some 220,000 clones, about 83% being singletons. V shed 5 bases, J shed 2 bases, and the junction held 5 bases outside the gene matches. Germline V gives CDR1 SGHNT, CDR2 YENEEA. The CDR3 is 14 residues long. The rearrangement uses TRBV11-3 and TRBJ2-5; 7 bases agree with TRBD2. Sequencing was done on a sample of peripheral blood. This receptor was obtained from a woman aged 25-40 years with COVID-19, enrolled during active disease. This chain's CDR3 is CASSPGGKQETQYF. CDR3 nucleotides: TGTGCCAGCAGCCCCGGGGGGAAACAAGAGACCCAGTACTTC.